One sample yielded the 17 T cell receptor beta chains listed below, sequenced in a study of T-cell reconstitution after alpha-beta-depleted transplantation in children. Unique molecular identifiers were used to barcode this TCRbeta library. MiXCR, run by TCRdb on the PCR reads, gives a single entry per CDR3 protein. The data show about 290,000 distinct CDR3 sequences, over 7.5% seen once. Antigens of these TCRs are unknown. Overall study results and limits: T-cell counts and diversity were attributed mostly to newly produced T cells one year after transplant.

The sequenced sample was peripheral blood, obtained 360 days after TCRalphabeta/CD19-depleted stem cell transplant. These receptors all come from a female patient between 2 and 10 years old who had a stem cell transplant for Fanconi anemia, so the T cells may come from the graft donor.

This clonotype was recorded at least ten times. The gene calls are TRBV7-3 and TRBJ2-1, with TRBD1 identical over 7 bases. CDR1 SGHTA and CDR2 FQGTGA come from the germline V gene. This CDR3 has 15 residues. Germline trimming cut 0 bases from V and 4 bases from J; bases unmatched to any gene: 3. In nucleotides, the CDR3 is TGTGCCAGCAGCTTAACGAGGGGGCCGTACAATGAGCAGTTCTTC. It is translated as CASSLTRGPYNEQFF.

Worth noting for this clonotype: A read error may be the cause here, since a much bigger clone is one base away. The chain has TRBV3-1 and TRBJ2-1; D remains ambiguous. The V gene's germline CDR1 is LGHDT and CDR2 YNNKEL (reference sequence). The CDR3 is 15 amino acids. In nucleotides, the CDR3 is TGTGTCAGCAGCCGCAGCGATTTCTCCTACAATGAGCAGTTCTTC. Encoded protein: CVSSRSDFSYNEQFF.

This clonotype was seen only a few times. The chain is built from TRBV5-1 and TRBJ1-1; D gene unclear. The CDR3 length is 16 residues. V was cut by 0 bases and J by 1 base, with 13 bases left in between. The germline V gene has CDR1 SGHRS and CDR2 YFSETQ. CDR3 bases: TGCGCCAGCAGCTTGGGCAGAGGCTCTGAGAACACTGAAGCTTTCTTT. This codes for CASSLGRGSENTEAFF.

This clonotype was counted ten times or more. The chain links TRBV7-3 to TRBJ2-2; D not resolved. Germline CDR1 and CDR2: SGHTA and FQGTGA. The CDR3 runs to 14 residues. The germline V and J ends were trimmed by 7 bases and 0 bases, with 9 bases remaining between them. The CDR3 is CASTRSPNTGELFF. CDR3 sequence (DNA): TGTGCCAGCACCCGAAGTCCGAACACCGGGGAGCTGTTTTTT. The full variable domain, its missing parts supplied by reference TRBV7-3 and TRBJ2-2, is GAGVSQTPSNKVTEKGKYVELRCDPISGHTALYWYRQSLGQGPEFLIYFQGTGAADDSGLPNDRFFAVRPEGSVSTLKIQRTERGDSAVYLCASTRSPNTGELFFGEGSRLTVL.

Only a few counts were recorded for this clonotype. CDR3 amino acids: CASSLMPESYNSPLHF. The CDR3, as DNA: TGCGCCAGCAGCTTAATGCCAGAAAGCTATAATTCACCCCTCCACTTT. The chain uses TRBV5-1 and TRBJ1-6; no clear D gene. V gave up 2 bases and J gave up 3 bases, with 12 bases separating them. CDR1 is SGHRS and CDR2 is YFSETQ in the germline V gene. The length of the CDR3 is 16 residues.

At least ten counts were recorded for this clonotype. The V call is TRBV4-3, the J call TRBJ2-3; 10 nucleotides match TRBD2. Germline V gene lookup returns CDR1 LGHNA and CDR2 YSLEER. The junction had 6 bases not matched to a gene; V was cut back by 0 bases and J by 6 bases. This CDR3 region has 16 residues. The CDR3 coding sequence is TGCGCCAGCAGCCAAGATCAGGCTAGCGGGGGTGATACGCAGTATTTT. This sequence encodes CASSQDQASGGDTQYF.

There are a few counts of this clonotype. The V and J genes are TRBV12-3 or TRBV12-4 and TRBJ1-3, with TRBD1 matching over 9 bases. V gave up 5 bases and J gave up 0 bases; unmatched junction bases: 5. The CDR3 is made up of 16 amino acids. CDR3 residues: CASSRQGVSSGNTIYF. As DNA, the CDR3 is TGTGCCAGCAGTCGACAGGGGGTGAGCTCTGGAAACACCATATATTTT.

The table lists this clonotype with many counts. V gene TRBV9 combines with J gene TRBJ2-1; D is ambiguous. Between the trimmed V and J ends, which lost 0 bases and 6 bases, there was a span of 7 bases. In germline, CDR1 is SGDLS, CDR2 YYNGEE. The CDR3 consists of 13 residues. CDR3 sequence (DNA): TGTGCCAGCAGCGTAGCTACGGGCAATGAGCAGTTCTTC. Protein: CASSVATGNEQFF.

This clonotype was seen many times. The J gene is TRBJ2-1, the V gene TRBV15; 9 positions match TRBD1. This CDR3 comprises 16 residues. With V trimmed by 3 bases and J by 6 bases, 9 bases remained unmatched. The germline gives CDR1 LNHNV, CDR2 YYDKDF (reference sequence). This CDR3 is CATSRTGGISGNEQFF. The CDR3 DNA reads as TGTGCCACCAGCAGGACAGGGGGTATCTCGGGCAATGAGCAGTTCTTC.

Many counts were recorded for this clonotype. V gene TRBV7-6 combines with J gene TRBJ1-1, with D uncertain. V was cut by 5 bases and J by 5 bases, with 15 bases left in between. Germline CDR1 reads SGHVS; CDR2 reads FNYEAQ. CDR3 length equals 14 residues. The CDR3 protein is CASSGLTLATEAFF. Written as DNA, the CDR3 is TGTGCCAGCAGCGGCCTCACATTGGCGACTGAAGCTTTCTTT.

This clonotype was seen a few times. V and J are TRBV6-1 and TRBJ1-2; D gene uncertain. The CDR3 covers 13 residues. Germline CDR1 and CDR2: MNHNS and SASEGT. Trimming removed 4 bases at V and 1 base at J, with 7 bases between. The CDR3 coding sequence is TGTGCCAGCAGTGCCCGAATTAACTATGGCTACACCTTC. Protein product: CASSARINYGYTF.

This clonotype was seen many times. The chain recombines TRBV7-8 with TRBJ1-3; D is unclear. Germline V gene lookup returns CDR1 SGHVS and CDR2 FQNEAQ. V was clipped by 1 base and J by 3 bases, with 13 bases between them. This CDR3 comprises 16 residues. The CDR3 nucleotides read TGTGCCAGCAGCTTAGGGGTGACAAACTATGGAAACACCATATATTTT. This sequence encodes CASSLGVTNYGNTIYF.

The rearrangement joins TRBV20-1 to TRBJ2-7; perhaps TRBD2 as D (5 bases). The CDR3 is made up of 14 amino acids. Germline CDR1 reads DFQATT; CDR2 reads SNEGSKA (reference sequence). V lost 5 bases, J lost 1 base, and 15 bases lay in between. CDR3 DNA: TGCAGTGCTGAGGGAGAGGAGCAATCCTACGAGCAGTACTTC. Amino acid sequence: CSAEGEEQSYEQYF.

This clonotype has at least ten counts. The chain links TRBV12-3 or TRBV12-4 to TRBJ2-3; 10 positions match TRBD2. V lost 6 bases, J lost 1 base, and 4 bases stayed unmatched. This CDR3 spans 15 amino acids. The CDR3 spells CASSRTSGRTDTQYF. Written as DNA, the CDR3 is TGTGCCAGCAGCCGGACTAGCGGACGCACAGATACGCAGTATTTT.

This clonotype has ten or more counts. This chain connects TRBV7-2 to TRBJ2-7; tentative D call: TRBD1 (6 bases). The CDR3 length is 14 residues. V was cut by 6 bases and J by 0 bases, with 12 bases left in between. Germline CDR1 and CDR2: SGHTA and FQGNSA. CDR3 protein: CASSTQGISYEQYF. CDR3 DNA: TGTGCCAGCAGTACTCAGGGGATCTCCTACGAGCAGTACTTC.

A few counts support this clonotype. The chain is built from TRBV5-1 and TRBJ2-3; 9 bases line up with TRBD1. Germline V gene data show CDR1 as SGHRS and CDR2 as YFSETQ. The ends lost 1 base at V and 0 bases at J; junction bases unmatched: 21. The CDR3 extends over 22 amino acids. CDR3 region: CASSLRQQWNRGPILSTDTQYF. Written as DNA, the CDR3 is TGCGCCAGCAGCTTGCGCCAGCAATGGAACAGGGGGCCAATCCTAAGCACAGATACGCAGTATTTT.

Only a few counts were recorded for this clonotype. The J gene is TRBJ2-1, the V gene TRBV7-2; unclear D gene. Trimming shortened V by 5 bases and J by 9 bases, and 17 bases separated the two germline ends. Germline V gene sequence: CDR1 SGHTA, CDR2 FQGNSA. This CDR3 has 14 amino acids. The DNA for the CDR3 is TGTGCCAGCAGCGGATCCCCCCCTCTCGGTGAGCAGTTCTTC. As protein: CASSGSPPLGEQFF.